This T cell receptor beta chain was documented in a study of blood T cell repertoires in COVID-19. Study at large: Italy, Spain and the United States were the sources of the convalescent and acute COVID-19 samples. In each case, the material was cDNA or gDNA derived from T cells, B-cell-depleted T cells, or PBMCs.

Original handling: Estimated nucleated cell counts came from reference gene primer amplification. Sequencing was performed with immunoSEQ multiplex PCR; in TCRdb, only in-frame clones are kept and a portion is missing. V, J and clone size are taken as reported in that table, and D and trimming were inferred from the DNA itself. Seen here are more than 45,000 clones, more than 75% observed once, and the top ten hold approximately 4.5%. This CDR3 spans 12 amino acids. Trimming shortened V by 2 bases and J by 5 bases, and 6 bases separated the two germline ends. Germline V gene data show CDR1 as MGHDK and CDR2 as SYGVNS.

This rearrangement joins TRBV25-1 to TRBJ2-5; unclear D gene. Sequencing was performed on peripheral blood. The TCR comes from a man aged 40-49 years with active COVID-19. CDR3 bases: TGTGCCAGCAGTGAACCCTCGGAGACCCAGTACTTC. Protein product: CASSEPSETQYF.